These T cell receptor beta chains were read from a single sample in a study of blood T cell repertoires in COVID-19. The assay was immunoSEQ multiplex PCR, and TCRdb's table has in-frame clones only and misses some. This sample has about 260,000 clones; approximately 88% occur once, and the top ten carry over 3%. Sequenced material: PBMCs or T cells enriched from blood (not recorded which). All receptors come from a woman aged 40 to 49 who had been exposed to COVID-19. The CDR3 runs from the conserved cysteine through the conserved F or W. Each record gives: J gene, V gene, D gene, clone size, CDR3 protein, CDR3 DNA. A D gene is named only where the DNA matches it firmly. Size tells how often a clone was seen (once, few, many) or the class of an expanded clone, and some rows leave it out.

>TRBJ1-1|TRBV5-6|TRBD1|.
CASSGDLGQGGKAFF
TGTGCCAGCAGCGGAGACCTAGGACAGGGCGGGAAGGCTTTCTTT
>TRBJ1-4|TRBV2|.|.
CASGLGEKLFF
TGTGCCAGCGGTCTAGGTGAAAAACTGTTTTTT
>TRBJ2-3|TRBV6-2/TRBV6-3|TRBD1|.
CASSRGQFNADTQYF
TGTGCCAGCAGCAGGGGACAGTTTAACGCAGATACGCAGTATTTT
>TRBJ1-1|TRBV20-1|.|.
CSASFRGDTEAFF
TGCAGTGCTAGTTTTAGGGGTGACACTGAAGCTTTCTTT
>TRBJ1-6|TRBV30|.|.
CAWSVLTDSPLHF
TGTGCCTGGAGTGTACTTACGGATTCACCCCTCCACTTT
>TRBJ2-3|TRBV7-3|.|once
CASSRGSTDTQYF
TGTGCCAGCAGCCGGGGGAGCACAGATACGCAGTATTTT
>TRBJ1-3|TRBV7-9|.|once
CASSLDTTISGNTIYF
TGTGCCAGCAGCCTGGACACAACCATCTCTGGAAACACCATATATTTT
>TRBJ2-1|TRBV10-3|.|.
CAISVDSRYNEQFF
TGTGCCATCAGTGTGGACTCGCGATACAATGAGCAGTTCTTC
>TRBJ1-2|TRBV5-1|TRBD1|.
CASSYVPGQENYGYTF
TGCGCCAGCAGTTATGTCCCGGGACAGGAGAACTATGGCTACACCTTC
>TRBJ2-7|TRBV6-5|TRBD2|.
CASSPSGGAGEQYF
TGTGCCAGCAGTCCATCGGGGGGGGCTGGTGAGCAGTACTTC
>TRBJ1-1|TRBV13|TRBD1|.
CASSFDRGSMNTEAFF
TGTGCCAGCAGCTTCGACAGGGGAAGTATGAACACTGAAGCTTTCTTT
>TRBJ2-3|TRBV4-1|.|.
CASSQEPLNPSTDTQYF
TGCGCCAGCAGCCAAGAACCCCTAAACCCTAGCACAGATACGCAGTATTTT
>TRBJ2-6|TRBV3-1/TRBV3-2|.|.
CASSQVRTPGANVLTF
TGTGCCAGCAGCCAAGTCCGGACACCCGGGGCCAACGTCCTGACTTTC
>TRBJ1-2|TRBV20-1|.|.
CSASPSLTYGYTF
TGCAGTGCTAGTCCCAGTCTCACCTATGGCTACACCTTC
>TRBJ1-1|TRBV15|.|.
CATSRGQTTEAFF
TGTGCCACCAGCAGAGGACAGACCACTGAAGCTTTCTTT
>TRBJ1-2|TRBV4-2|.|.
CASSQDWRENGGYTF
TGTGCCAGCAGCCAAGATTGGAGGGAGAACGGCGGCTACACCTTC
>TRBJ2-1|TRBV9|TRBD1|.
CASSKGAGTGLNEQFF
TGTGCCAGCAGCAAGGGGGCCGGGACAGGACTTAATGAGCAGTTCTTC
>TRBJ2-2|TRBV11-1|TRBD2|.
CASSLVAGVYTGELFF
TGTGCCAGCAGCTTAGTAGCGGGGGTCTACACCGGGGAGCTGTTTTTT
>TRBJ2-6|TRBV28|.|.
CATRSHSSGANVLTF
TGTGCCACCCGATCTCACAGCTCTGGGGCCAACGTCCTGACTTTC
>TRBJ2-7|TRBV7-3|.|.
CASSPSPGTYEQYF
TGTGCCAGCAGCCCCTCCCCCGGGACCTACGAGCAGTACTTC
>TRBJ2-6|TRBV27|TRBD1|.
CASSPEGTGGSSGANVLTF
TGTGCCAGCAGTCCGGAGGGGACAGGGGGTTCCTCTGGGGCCAACGTCCTGACTTTC
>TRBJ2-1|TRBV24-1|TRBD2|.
CATSVSSGITYNEQFF
TGTGCCACCAGTGTTTCTAGCGGAATTACCTACAATGAGCAGTTCTTC
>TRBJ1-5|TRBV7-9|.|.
CASSLVVTGNHQPQHF
TGTGCCAGCAGCTTAGTAGTAACAGGGAACCATCAGCCCCAGCATTTT
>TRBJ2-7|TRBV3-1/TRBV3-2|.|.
CASSQEGRGKYEQYF
TGTGCCAGCAGCCAAGAAGGCAGGGGAAAATACGAGCAGTACTTC
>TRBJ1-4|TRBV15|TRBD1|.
CATSRDGTAEKLFF
TGTGCCACCAGCAGAGACGGGACAGCCGAAAAACTGTTTTTT
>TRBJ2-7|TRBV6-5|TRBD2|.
CASSYSGGYHF
TGTGCCAGCAGTTACTCGGGGGGGTATCACTTC
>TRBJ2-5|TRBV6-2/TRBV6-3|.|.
CASSYRRGSQETQYF
TGTGCCAGCAGTTACAGGCGGGGATCCCAAGAGACCCAGTACTTC
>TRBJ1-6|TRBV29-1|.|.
CSVSGETNSPLHF
TGCAGCGTTTCCGGGGAGACTAATTCACCCCTCCACTTT
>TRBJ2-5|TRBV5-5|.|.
CASSFLGSGGETQYF
TGTGCCAGCAGCTTCCTCGGCTCCGGCGGGGAGACCCAGTACTTC
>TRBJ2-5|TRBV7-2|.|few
CASSLLSSEETQYF
TGTGCCAGCAGCTTACTATCTAGCGAAGAGACCCAGTACTTC
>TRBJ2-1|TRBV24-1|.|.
CATSDQRRAKYNEQFF
TGTGCCACCAGTGACCAGAGGAGGGCCAAGTACAATGAGCAGTTCTTC
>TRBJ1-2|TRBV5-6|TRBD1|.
CASSRPTGGASGYTF
TGTGCCAGCAGCCGCCCGACAGGGGGCGCGTCTGGCTACACCTTC
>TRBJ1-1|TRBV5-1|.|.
CASSLGYRRTEAFF
TGCGCCAGCAGCTTGGGGTATCGGAGGACTGAAGCTTTCTTT
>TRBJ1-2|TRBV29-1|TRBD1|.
CSARQGIEYGYTF
TGCAGCGCGAGACAGGGAATAGAATATGGCTACACCTTC
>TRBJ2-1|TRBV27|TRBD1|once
CASTYGTGVYNEQFF
TGTGCCAGCACGTACGGGACAGGGGTATACAATGAGCAGTTCTTC
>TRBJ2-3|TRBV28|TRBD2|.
CASSLGLAGGWDTQYF
TGTGCCAGCAGTTTAGGACTAGCGGGAGGGTGGGATACGCAGTATTTT
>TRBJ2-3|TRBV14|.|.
CASSPNSGSPRRTDTQYF
TGTGCCAGCAGCCCGAATAGCGGCTCCCCACGTCGCACAGATACGCAGTATTTT
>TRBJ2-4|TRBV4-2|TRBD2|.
CASSRGLSGGENIQYF
TGTGCCAGCAGCCGAGGCCTCAGCGGGGGGGAAAACATTCAGTACTTC
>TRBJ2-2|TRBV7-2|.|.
CASPTGTGRSNTGELFF
TGTGCCAGCCCGACCGGGACTGGTCGATCGAACACCGGGGAGCTGTTTTTT
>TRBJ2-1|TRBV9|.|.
CASTGGFYNEQFF
TGTGCCAGCACCGGGGGTTTCTACAATGAGCAGTTCTTC
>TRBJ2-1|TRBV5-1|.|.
CASSSPGAGGEQFF
TGCGCCAGCAGCTCCCCAGGGGCCGGCGGTGAGCAGTTCTTC
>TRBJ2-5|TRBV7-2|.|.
CASSTSRTQYF
TGTGCCAGCAGCACGAGCCGGACCCAGTACTTC
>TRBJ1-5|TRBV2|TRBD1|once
CASSEEGAPTQPQHF
TGTGCCAGCAGTGAAGAGGGGGCGCCGACTCAGCCCCAGCATTTT
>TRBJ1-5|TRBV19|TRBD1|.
CASTTTGRNQPQHF
TGTGCCAGTACCACGACAGGGAGAAATCAGCCCCAGCATTTT
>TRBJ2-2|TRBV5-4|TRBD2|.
CASSYEGLARTGELFF
TGTGCCAGCAGCTACGAGGGACTAGCCCGGACCGGGGAGCTGTTTTTT
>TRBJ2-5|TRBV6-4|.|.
CASSETRRLRLQKETQYF
TGTGCCAGCAGTGAAACAAGACGGCTCAGACTTCAAAAAGAGACCCAGTACTTC
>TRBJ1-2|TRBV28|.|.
CASSHQARTENGYTF
TGTGCCAGCAGCCACCAAGCCCGGACAGAAAATGGCTACACCTTC
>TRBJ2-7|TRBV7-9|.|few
CASSSLGGEQYF
TGTGCCAGCAGCTCTCTAGGGGGTGAGCAGTACTTC
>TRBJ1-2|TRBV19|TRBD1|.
CASSTGQAGSGYTF
TGTGCCAGTAGTACGGGACAGGCCGGCTCAGGCTACACCTTC